What follows is one T cell receptor beta chain and its context. These data belong to a study of T-cell memory formation after mild COVID-19. CDR1 and CDR2 from the germline V gene are KGHDR and SFDVKD. V lost 5 bases, J lost 1 base, and 12 bases lay in between. This CDR3 is 15 amino acids long. TCRdb re-called the 5' RACE reads through MiXCR, storing one row per CDR3 protein. The repertoire holds around 250,000 distinct CDR3 sequences, around 15% seen once, with around 23% in the top ten. The TCR was taken from a man younger than 35 who had mild COVID-19 (a few samples of this study predate the infection). Cell type and time point are not known. Material for sequencing was PBMCs or a T cell subset sorted from them (not recorded which). The chain has TRBV24-1 and TRBJ2-3; the D gene could be TRBD1 or TRBD2 (5 bases each). CDR3: CATSGIRDGTDTQYF. Here the CDR3 DNA reads TGTGCCACCAGTGGGATTCGGGACGGCACAGATACGCAGTATTTT.